This TCR beta chain was retrieved from a study of a mutant IDH1 vaccine in newly diagnosed glioma. Study as a whole: Once 4-6 weeks had passed after radiotherapy alone, vaccination started, or it started with temozolomide cycles.

Clones were read by immunoSEQ multiplex PCR, and TCRdb kept only the in-frame ones, dropping some. The table lists roughly 52,000 clones, under 90% of them singletons. The CDR3 spans 15 residues. With V trimmed by 3 bases and J by 5 bases, 4 bases remained unmatched. Per germline, CDR1 MRHNA and CDR2 SNTAGT. As for time point: week 35, safety follow-up. Each dose of the vaccine consisted of 300 ug of mutant IDH1 20-mer peptide, with topical imiquimod. As concerns this clone: Its target is unknown.

The chain combines TRBV6-4 with TRBJ2-5, with TRBD2 identical over 12 bases. The sample in question was PBMCs, obtained from a glioma patient whose treatment included an IDH1 peptide vaccine. This TCR came from a woman aged 18-30 years with glioma. CDR3 nucleotides: TGTGCCAGCAGTGAGACTAGCGGGGGCCAGGAGACCCAGTACTTC. This sequence encodes CASSETSGGQETQYF.